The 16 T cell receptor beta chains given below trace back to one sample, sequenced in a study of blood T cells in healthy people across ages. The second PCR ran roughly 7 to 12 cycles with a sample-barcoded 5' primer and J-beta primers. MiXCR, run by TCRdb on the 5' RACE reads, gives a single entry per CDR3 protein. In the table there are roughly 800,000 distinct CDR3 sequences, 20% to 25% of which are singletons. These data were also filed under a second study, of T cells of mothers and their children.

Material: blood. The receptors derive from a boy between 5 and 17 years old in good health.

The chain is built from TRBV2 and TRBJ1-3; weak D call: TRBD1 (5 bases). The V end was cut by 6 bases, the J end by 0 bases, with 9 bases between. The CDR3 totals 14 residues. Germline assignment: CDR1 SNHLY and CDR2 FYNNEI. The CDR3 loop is CASRLDISGNTIYF. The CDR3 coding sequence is TGTGCCAGCAGGCTGGACATCTCTGGAAACACCATATATTTT.

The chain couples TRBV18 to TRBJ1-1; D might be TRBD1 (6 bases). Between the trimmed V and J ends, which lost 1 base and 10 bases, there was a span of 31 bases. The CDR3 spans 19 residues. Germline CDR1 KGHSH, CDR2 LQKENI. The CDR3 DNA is TGTGCCAGCTCACCACTTGGTTCAACAGGGAAACTCTTCCCGACGTCAGCTTTCTTT. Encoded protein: CASSPLGSTGKLFPTSAFF.

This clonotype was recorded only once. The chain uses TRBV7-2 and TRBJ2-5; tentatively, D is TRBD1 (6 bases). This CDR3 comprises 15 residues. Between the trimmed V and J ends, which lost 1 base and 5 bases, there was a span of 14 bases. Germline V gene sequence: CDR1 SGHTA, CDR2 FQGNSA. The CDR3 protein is CASSLVVGARETQYF. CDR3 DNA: TGTGCCAGCAGCTTAGTGGTGGGGGCAAGGGAGACCCAGTACTTC.

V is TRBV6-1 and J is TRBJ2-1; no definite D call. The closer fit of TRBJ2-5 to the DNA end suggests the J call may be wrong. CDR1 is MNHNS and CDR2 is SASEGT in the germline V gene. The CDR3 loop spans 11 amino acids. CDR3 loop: CASKVGETQYF. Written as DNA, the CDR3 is TGTGCCAGCAAAGTGGGAGAGACCCAGTACTTC.

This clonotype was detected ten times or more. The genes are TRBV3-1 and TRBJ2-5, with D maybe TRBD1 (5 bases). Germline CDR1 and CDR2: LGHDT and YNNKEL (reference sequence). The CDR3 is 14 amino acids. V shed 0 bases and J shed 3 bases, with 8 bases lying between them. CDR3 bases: TGTGCCAGCAGCCAAGAGGGGCTAGAAGAGACCCAGTACTTC. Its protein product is CASSQEGLEETQYF.

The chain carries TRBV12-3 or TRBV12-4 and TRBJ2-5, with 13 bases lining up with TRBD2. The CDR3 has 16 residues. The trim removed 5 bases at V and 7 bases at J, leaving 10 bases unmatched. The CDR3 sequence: CASSGLAGAILGTQYF. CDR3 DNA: TGTGCCAGCAGTGGACTAGCGGGGGCCATCCTCGGGACCCAGTACTTC.

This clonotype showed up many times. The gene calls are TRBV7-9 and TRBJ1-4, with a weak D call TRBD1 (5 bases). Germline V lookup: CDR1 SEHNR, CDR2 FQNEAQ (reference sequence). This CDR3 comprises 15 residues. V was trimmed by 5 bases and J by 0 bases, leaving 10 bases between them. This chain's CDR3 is CASSLGATTNEKLFF. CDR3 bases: TGTGCCAGCAGCCTCGGGGCAACAACTAATGAAAAACTGTTTTTT. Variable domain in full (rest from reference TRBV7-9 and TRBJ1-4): DTGVSQNPRHKITKRGQNVTFRCDPISEHNRLYWYRQTLGQGPEFLTYFQNEAQLEKSRLLSDRFSAERPKGSFSTLEIQRTEQGDSAMYLCASSLGATTNEKLFFGSGTQLSVL.

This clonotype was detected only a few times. The CDR3 DNA follows: TGCAGTGCTCGGGACAGCCACCTCCAAGAGACCCAGTACTTC. Translating it yields CSARDSHLQETQYF. The chain recombines TRBV20-1 with TRBJ2-5, with 7 bases fitting TRBD1. The CDR3 runs 14 residues. Germline V gene lookup returns CDR1 DFQATT and CDR2 SNEGSKA (reference sequence). Germline trimming cut 5 bases from V and 1 base from J; bases unmatched to any gene: 7.

This CDR3 reads CASRLRESYNSPLHF. CDR3 DNA sequence: TGTGCCAGCAGGCTCCGGGAGTCCTATAATTCACCCCTCCACTTT. This chain joins TRBV6-2 or TRBV6-3 and TRBJ1-6; no clear D gene. Deletions cut 6 bases from V and 1 base from J, with 10 bases between. Germline loops: CDR1 MNHEY, CDR2 SVGEGT. CDR3 length: 15 residues.

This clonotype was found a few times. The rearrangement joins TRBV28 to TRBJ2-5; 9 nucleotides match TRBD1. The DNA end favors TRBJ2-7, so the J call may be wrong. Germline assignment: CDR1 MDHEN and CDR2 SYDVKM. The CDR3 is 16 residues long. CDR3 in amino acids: CASTTPTGGDFYEQYF. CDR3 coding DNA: TGTGCCAGCACGACCCCAACAGGGGGCGATTTCTACGAGCAGTACTTC.

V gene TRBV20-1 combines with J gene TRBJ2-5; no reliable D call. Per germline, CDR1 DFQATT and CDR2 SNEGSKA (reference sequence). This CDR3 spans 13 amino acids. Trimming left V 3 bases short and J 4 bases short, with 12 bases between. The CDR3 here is CSASRRWGETQYF. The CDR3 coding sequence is TGCAGTGCTAGTCGGCGGTGGGGAGAGACCCAGTACTTC.

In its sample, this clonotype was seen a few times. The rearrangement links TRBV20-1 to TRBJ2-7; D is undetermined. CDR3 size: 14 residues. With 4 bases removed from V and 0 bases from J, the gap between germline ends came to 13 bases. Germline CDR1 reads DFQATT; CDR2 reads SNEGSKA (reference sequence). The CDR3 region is CSANTELSSYEQYF. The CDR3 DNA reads TGCAGTGCTAATACAGAATTAAGCTCCTACGAGCAGTACTTC.

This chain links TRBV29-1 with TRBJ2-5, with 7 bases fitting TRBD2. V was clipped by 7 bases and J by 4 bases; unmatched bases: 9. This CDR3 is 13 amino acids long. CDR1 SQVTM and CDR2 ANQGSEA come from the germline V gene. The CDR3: CSAPGGILETQYF. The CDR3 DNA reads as TGCAGCGCCCCCGGGGGGATTCTAGAGACCCAGTACTTC.

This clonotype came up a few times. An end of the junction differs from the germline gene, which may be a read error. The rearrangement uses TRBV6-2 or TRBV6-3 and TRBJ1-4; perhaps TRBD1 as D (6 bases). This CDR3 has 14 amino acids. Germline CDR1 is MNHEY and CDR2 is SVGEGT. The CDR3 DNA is TGTGCCTGCAGAAATTGGACAGCCGTGGAAAAACTGTTTTTT. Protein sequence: CACRNWTAVEKLFF.

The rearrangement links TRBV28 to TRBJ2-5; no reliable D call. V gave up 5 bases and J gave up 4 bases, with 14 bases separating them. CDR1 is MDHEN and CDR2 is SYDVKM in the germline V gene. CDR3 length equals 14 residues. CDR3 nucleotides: TGTGCCAGCAGTCCCCCCCTAGGACCAGAGACCCAGTACTTC. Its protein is CASSPPLGPETQYF.

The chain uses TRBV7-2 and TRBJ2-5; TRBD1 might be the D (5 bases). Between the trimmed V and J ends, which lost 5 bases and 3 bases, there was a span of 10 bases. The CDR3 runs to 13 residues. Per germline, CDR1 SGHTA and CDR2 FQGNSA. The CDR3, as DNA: TGTGCCAGCAGCCCAGGGCCAGAAGAGACCCAGTACTTC. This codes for CASSPGPEETQYF.